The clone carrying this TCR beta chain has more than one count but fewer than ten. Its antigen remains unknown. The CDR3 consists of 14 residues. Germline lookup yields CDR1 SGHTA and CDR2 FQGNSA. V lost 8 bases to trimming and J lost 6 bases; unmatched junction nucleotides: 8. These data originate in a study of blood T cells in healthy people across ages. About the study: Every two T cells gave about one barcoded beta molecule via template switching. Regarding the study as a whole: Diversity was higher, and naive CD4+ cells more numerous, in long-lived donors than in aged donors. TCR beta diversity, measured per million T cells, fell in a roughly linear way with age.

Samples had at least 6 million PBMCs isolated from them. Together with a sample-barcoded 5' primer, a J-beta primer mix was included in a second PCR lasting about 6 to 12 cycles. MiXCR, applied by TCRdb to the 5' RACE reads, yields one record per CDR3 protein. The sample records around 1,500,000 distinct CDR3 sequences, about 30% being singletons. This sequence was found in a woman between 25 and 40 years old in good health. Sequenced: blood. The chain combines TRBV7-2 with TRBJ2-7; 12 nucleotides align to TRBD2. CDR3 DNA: TGTGCCAGCTCTAGCGGGAGGGCCTCGGGCGAGCAGTACTTC. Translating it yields CASSSGRASGEQYF.